The 5 T cell receptor beta chains below all came from one sample that was sequenced in a study of cytomegalovirus exposure and HLA in healthy donors. Both 60 Vbeta primers and 13 Jbeta primers went into the PCR. Generated by immunoSEQ multiplex PCR, the TCRdb table keeps only in-frame clones and is missing some. The sample shows just over 150,000 clones, around four fifths of them seen only once. Sequencing was done on a sample of PBMCs. These receptors all come from a woman between 25 and 40 years old in good health and CMV-seronegative.

In its sample, this clone was seen once. This chain links TRBV5-4 with TRBJ1-5; 7 bases fit TRBD1. CDR1 and CDR2 (germline): SGHNT, YYREEE (reference sequence). The CDR3 loop spans 16 amino acids. With V trimmed by 2 bases and J by 4 bases, 9 bases remained unmatched. This CDR3 reads CASSFTPGQSNQPQHF. CDR3 DNA sequence: TGTGCCAGCAGCTTCACGCCGGGACAGTCAAATCAGCCCCAGCATTTT.

CDR3 sequence reads: CASSSDRQETQYF. CDR3 sequence (DNA): TGCGCCAGCAGCTCGGACAGGCAAGAGACCCAGTACTTC. The chain employs TRBV5-1 and TRBJ2-5; the match to TRBD1 covers 7 bases. CDR3 length: 13 residues. After removal of 3 bases from V and 2 bases from J, the junction contained 1 base not matched to a gene. Germline CDR1 SGHRS, CDR2 YFSETQ.

V is TRBV18 and J is TRBJ1-5; the D gene is possibly TRBD1 (6 bases). From germline, CDR1 is KGHSH and CDR2 LQKENI. The length of the CDR3 is 14 residues. Trimming left V 3 bases short and J 9 bases short, with 15 bases between. Here the CDR3 DNA reads TGTGCCAGCTCACCCCAGGGGCGCCAGGGGCCCCAGCATTTT. It specifies CASSPQGRQGPQHF.

The V call is TRBV6-6, the J call TRBJ2-7; TRBD1 agrees at 8 bases. Germline-derived CDR1 and CDR2 are MNHNY and SVGAGI (reference sequence). This CDR3 is 15 amino acids long. Trimming cost V 6 bases and J 3 bases; bases outside gene matches: 10. CDR3 region: CASRRGQELNYEQYF. DNA of the CDR3: TGTGCCAGCAGACGGGGACAGGAACTTAACTACGAGCAGTACTTC.

The chain has TRBV27 and TRBJ2-3; D uncertain. The CDR3 has 13 amino acids. The germline V and J ends were trimmed by 7 bases and 4 bases, with 12 bases remaining between them. The germline V gene has CDR1 MNHEY and CDR2 SMNVEV (reference sequence). The CDR3 is CASKETIPDTQYF. The CDR3 DNA sequence: TGTGCCAGCAAAGAGACAATCCCAGATACGCAGTATTTT.